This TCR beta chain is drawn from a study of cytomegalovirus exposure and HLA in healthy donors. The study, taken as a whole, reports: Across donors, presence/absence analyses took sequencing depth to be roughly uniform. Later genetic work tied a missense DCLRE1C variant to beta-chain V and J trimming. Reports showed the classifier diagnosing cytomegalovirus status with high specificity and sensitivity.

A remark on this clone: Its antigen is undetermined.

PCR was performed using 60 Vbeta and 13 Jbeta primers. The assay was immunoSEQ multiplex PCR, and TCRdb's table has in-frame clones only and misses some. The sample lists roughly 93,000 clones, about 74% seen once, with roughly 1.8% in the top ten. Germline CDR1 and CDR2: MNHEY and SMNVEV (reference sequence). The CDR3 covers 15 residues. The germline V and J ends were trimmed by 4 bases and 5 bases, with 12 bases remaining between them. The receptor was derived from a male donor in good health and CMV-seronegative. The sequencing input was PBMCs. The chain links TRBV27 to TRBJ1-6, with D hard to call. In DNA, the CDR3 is TGTGCCAGCAGTTCCCGGACGGGAGATAATTCACCCCTCCACTTT. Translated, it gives CASSSRTGDNSPLHF.